The next 31 T cell receptor beta chains were all read from a single sample in a study of cytomegalovirus exposure and HLA in healthy donors. Some clones are missing from TCRdb's copy, which holds only in-frame ones; the method was immunoSEQ multiplex PCR. The sample yields 90,000 to 120,000 clones, almost 96% seen once. Sequencing was done on a sample of PBMCs. The receptor source for this set is a woman between 18 and 30 years old in good health and CMV-seronegative.

The chain couples TRBV7-9 to TRBJ2-7; 7 bases line up with TRBD1. This CDR3 contains 13 residues. Trimming at V came to 6 bases and at J to 3 bases, leaving 5 bases not matched to a gene. Germline assignment: CDR1 SEHNR and CDR2 FQNEAQ (reference sequence). For the CDR3, the DNA is TGTGCCAGCAGTTCAGGACAGGACTACGAGCAGTACTTC. It specifies CASSSGQDYEQYF.

This rearrangement joins TRBV10-3 to TRBJ2-1; maybe TRBD1 (5 bases). V lost 8 bases to trimming and J lost 7 bases, with 21 bases between them. The CDR3 is made up of 15 amino acids. From germline, CDR1 is ENHRY and CDR2 SYGVKD. CDR3 protein: CAIGPAGKSMNEQFF. The CDR3, as DNA: TGTGCCATCGGACCAGCAGGGAAAAGTATGAATGAGCAGTTCTTC.

V usage is TRBV6-6 and J usage is TRBJ2-7; weak D call: TRBD1 (6 bases). Per the germline V gene, CDR1 is MNHNY and CDR2 is SVGAGI (reference sequence). This CDR3 contains 12 residues. V dropped 6 bases and J dropped 8 bases, with 14 bases sitting between them. The CDR3 reads CASSVQGYQQYF. The CDR3 bases are TGTGCCAGCAGCGTGCAGGGGTACCAGCAGTACTTC.

This chain connects TRBV5-4 to TRBJ1-1; D gene ambiguous. V shed 0 bases and J shed 1 base, with 4 bases lying between them. Germline values: CDR1 SGHNT, CDR2 YYREEE (reference sequence). This CDR3 has 13 amino acids. CDR3 DNA sequence: TGTGCCAGCAGCTTGGACAAGAACACTGAAGCTTTCTTT. Translation gives CASSLDKNTEAFF.

The chain recombines TRBV6-5 with TRBJ1-5, with 9 bases aligning to TRBD1. From germline, CDR1 is MNHEY and CDR2 SVGAGI. There are 15 residues in the CDR3. V was pared by 2 bases and J by 7 bases, with 6 bases of the junction left unmatched. The CDR3 DNA reads TGTGCCAGCAGTTACCCCCGACAGGGGGTCCAGCCCCAGCATTTT. It encodes CASSYPRQGVQPQHF.

The rearrangement joins TRBV28 to TRBJ1-1; no clear D. The CDR3 is made up of 13 amino acids. V was clipped by 4 bases and J by 0 bases, with 6 bases between them. Per germline, CDR1 MDHEN and CDR2 SYDVKM. For the CDR3, the DNA is TGTGCCAGCAGTTCGGAGTTGAACACTGAAGCTTTCTTT. Amino acid sequence: CASSSELNTEAFF. The full variable domain, in which reference TRBV28 and TRBJ1-1 provide the parts outside the CDR3, is DVKVTQSSRYLVKRTGEKVFLECVQDMDHENMFWYRQDPGLGLRLIYFSYDVKMKEKGDIPEGYSVSREKKERFSLILESASTNQTSMYLCASSSELNTEAFFGQGTRLTVV.

This clone was seen once. The chain recombines TRBV7-2 with TRBJ1-5, with D unresolved. The CDR3 covers 17 residues. The germline V gene encodes CDR1 SGHTA and CDR2 FQGNSA. The V end lost 4 bases, the J end lost 2 bases, and 18 bases lay between the germline ends. CDR3 amino acids: CASSSRGVREGNQPQHF. For the CDR3, the DNA is TGTGCCAGCAGCTCCCGGGGAGTAAGGGAGGGCAATCAGCCCCAGCATTTT.

The chain recombines TRBV7-9 with TRBJ2-7, with 8 bases matching TRBD1. The germline gives CDR1 SEHNR, CDR2 FQNEAQ (reference sequence). V lost 3 bases and J lost 3; bases outside the gene matches: 7. This CDR3 contains 15 residues. The CDR3 nucleotides are TGTGCCAGCAGCTTTCGGCAGGGGGCAGGCTACGAGCAGTACTTC. Encoded protein: CASSFRQGAGYEQYF.

V gene TRBV4-1 combines with J gene TRBJ2-7, with a weak D call TRBD1 (5 bases). V shed 3 bases and J shed 2 bases, with 11 bases lying between them. This CDR3 spans 14 amino acids. Per the germline V gene, CDR1 is MGHRA and CDR2 is YSYEKL. The CDR3 loop is CASSHLTETYEQYF. The CDR3 DNA sequence: TGCGCCAGCAGCCACCTGACAGAGACCTACGAGCAGTACTTC.

The chain uses TRBV6-6 and TRBJ2-7; D uncertain. V lost 5 bases, J lost 3 bases, and 11 bases lay in between. The CDR3 sequence is 13 residues long. The germline V gene encodes CDR1 MNHNY and CDR2 SVGAGI (reference sequence). This chain's CDR3 is CASSPARNYEQYF. The DNA for the CDR3 is TGTGCCAGCAGTCCGGCGCGGAACTACGAGCAGTACTTC.

The gene calls are TRBV10-1 and TRBJ1-1, with D unclear. The CDR3 is 14 amino acids. V lost 8 bases and J 3 bases, leaving 16 bases between the germline ends. In germline, CDR1 is WNHNN, CDR2 SYGVQD (reference sequence). The CDR3 loop reads CASYPSGDYTEAFF. The CDR3 bases are TGCGCCAGCTACCCTTCGGGAGATTACACTGAAGCTTTCTTT.

This chain joins TRBV7-8 and TRBJ2-5; 13 bases map to TRBD2. Unmatched junction bases numbered 6, after V lost 1 base and J lost 4 bases. The CDR3 is 17 amino acids. CDR1 and CDR2 from the germline V gene are SGHVS and FQNEAQ. This CDR3 reads CASSLGLAGGSGETQYF. CDR3 DNA: TGTGCCAGCAGCTTAGGACTAGCGGGGGGATCAGGAGAGACCCAGTACTTC.

This chain connects TRBV18 to TRBJ1-2; possible D gene TRBD1, 6 bases. This CDR3 is built from 15 residues. The V and J ends lost 4 bases and 4 bases respectively, with 16 bases between them. From germline, CDR1 is KGHSH and CDR2 LQKENI. CDR3 sequence (DNA): TGTGCCAGCTCACAGGCAGGACAGCCACCCTATGGCTACACCTTC. It yields the protein CASSQAGQPPYGYTF.

V usage is TRBV28 and J usage is TRBJ1-5, with D maybe TRBD1 (6 bases). V was pared by 6 bases and J by 3 bases, with 12 bases between. Germline V gene data show CDR1 as MDHEN and CDR2 as SYDVKM. This CDR3 contains 14 residues. The CDR3 region has the DNA TGTGCCAGCAGCCTTAAGGGGGTCAATCAGCCCCAGCATTTT. Protein sequence: CASSLKGVNQPQHF.

The V call is TRBV2, the J call TRBJ2-5; no definite D call. Germline V gene sequence: CDR1 SNHLY, CDR2 FYNNEI. With 2 bases removed from V and 3 bases from J, the gap between germline ends came to 10 bases. This CDR3 is built from 14 residues. CDR3 coding DNA: TGTGCCAGCAGTGAAATGCCTACGGAAGAGACCCAGTACTTC. The encoded protein is CASSEMPTEETQYF.

In this sample, this clone turned up once. This sequence joins TRBV6-5 and TRBJ1-1, with no clear D. The CDR3 contains 14 residues. Trimming pared 5 bases from V and 1 base from J, leaving 11 bases between. Germline V CDR1 and CDR2: MNHEY, SVGAGI. The CDR3 DNA follows: TGTGCCAGCAGTGAACTCACCGGGAACACTGAAGCTTTCTTT. Translating gives CASSELTGNTEAFF.

The chain uses TRBV28 and TRBJ2-2; D gene ambiguous. V lost 5 bases and J 1 base, leaving 11 bases between the germline ends. The CDR3 spans 15 residues. Germline CDR1 and CDR2: MDHEN and SYDVKM. This CDR3 is CASSTLVWNTGELFF. CDR3 bases: TGTGCCAGCAGTACCCTAGTCTGGAACACCGGGGAGCTGTTTTTT.

The V call is TRBV28, the J call TRBJ1-6, with D hard to call. Germline V gene sequence: CDR1 MDHEN, CDR2 SYDVKM. This CDR3 spans 13 amino acids. The germline V and J ends were trimmed by 7 bases and 4 bases, with 8 bases remaining between them. CDR3 sequence reads: CASNRGYNSPLHF. The CDR3 bases are TGTGCCAGCAACCGGGGATATAATTCACCCCTCCACTTT.

This chain joins TRBV6-5 and TRBJ1-1; no clear D. The V gene's germline CDR1 is MNHEY and CDR2 SVGAGI. Trimming took off 0 bases at V and 7 bases at J, with 9 bases between the two ends. This CDR3 contains 13 residues. The CDR3 is CASSYSFRNEAFF. The CDR3 nucleotides are TGTGCCAGCAGTTACTCATTCAGAAATGAAGCTTTCTTT.

This clone was found once. The chain links TRBV9 to TRBJ1-2; tentative D call: TRBD1 (6 bases). Deletions cut 7 bases from V and 7 bases from J, with 14 bases between. Germline CDR1 and CDR2: SGDLS and YYNGEE. CDR3 length equals 12 residues. The DNA of the CDR3 is TGTGCCAGCGGCCGGGGGGCGGGTGGCTACACCTTC. Translation: CASGRGAGGYTF.

This CDR3 reads CASSPGTGRREQYF. The CDR3 DNA reads as TGTGCCAGCAGTCCCGGGACAGGGCGGAGGGAGCAGTACTTC. This chain joins TRBV6-5 and TRBJ2-7; TRBD1 agrees at 9 bases. This CDR3 has 14 amino acids. The germline V gene has CDR1 MNHEY and CDR2 SVGAGI. The junction had 9 bases not matched to a gene; V was cut back by 5 bases and J by 7 bases.

The rearrangement uses TRBV19 and TRBJ1-2; D possibly corresponds to TRBD1 (6 bases). In germline, CDR1 is LNHDA, CDR2 SQIVND (reference sequence). V lost 5 bases to trimming and J lost 4 bases, with 14 bases between them. The CDR3 length is 14 residues. The CDR3 bases are TGTGCCAGTAGTGCACAGGGTGGGGGCTATGGCTACACCTTC. It translates to CASSAQGGGYGYTF.

This clone was seen only once. The J gene is TRBJ2-5, the V gene TRBV2; possibly TRBD1 for D (5 bases). The V end lost 9 bases, the J end lost 2 bases, and 7 bases lay between the germline ends. The CDR3 runs to 11 residues. Germline V gives CDR1 SNHLY, CDR2 FYNNEI. This CDR3 reads CASGAQETQYF. In DNA form, the CDR3 reads TGTGCCAGTGGGGCTCAAGAGACCCAGTACTTC. Full variable domain (outside the CDR3, taken from reference TRBV2 and TRBJ2-5): EPEVTQTPSHQVTQMGQEVILRCVPISNHLYFYWYRQILGQKVEFLVSFYNNEISEKSEIFDDQFSVERPDGSNFTLKIRSTKLEDSAMYFCASGAQETQYFGPGTRLLVL.

In the case of this clone: A read error may account for a junction end that differs from germline. The J gene is TRBJ1-2, the V gene TRBV28; D remains unclear. The germline V gene has CDR1 MDHEN and CDR2 SYDVKM. This CDR3 is 14 amino acids long. CDR3 in amino acids: CASSSPGSPYGYTF. In DNA, the CDR3 is TGTGCCAGTAGTTCACCGGGGTCTCCCTATGGCTACACCTTC.

J is TRBJ2-2 and V is TRBV7-9; 8 bases agree with TRBD1. Germline V gene data show CDR1 as SEHNR and CDR2 as FQNEAQ (reference sequence). The CDR3 is 19 amino acids. The trim removed 4 bases at V and 7 bases at J, leaving 20 bases unmatched. The CDR3 protein is CASSYPGQARPGRGGELFF. The CDR3 DNA sequence: TGTGCCAGCAGCTACCCGGGACAGGCTAGGCCGGGGCGTGGCGGGGAGCTGTTTTTT.

This sequence joins TRBV30 and TRBJ1-6, with D tentatively TRBD1 (5 bases). Trimming removed 5 bases at V and 7 bases at J, with 24 bases between. CDR1 GTSNPN and CDR2 SVGIG come from the germline V gene (reference sequence). This CDR3 spans 17 amino acids. The CDR3 sequence: CAWGPAGGLRGNSPLHF. In DNA, the CDR3 is TGTGCCTGGGGCCCTGCGGGGGGATTAAGGGGCAATTCACCCCTCCACTTT.

CDR3 residues: CASSLDGRQPSGNTIYF. In nucleotides, the CDR3 is TGCGCCAGCAGCTTGGACGGCAGGCAACCCTCTGGAAACACCATATATTTT. This chain uses TRBV5-1 with TRBJ1-3, with D unclear. In germline, CDR1 is SGHRS, CDR2 YFSETQ. CDR3 length equals 17 residues. Trimming cost V 0 bases and J 0 bases, with 13 bases left between them.

The chain employs TRBV28 and TRBJ1-6; TRBD1 might be the D (6 bases). The CDR3 is 15 amino acids. Germline CDR1 MDHEN, CDR2 SYDVKM. Trimming pared 6 bases from V and 7 bases from J, leaving 16 bases between. CDR3 loop: CASSLIDRPNSPLHF. The CDR3 DNA sequence: TGTGCCAGCAGCCTTATTGACAGGCCGAATTCACCCCTCCACTTT.

This clone came up once. The genes are TRBV28 and TRBJ1-5; weak D call: TRBD1 (5 bases). The CDR3 sequence is 18 residues long. Germline V gene data show CDR1 as MDHEN and CDR2 as SYDVKM. Trimming shortened V by 8 bases and J by 7 bases, and 30 bases separated the two germline ends. The CDR3 sequence is CASYVSTGPTMAYQPQHF. The CDR3 coding sequence is TGTGCCAGCTACGTTAGTACAGGACCTACGATGGCCTACCAGCCCCAGCATTTT.

The chain uses TRBV29-1 and TRBJ1-1; D uncertain. CDR1 SQVTM and CDR2 ANQGSEA come from the germline V gene. With 5 bases removed from V and 2 bases from J, the gap between germline ends came to 9 bases. CDR3 size: 12 residues. The CDR3 sequence: CSVRQENTEAFF. The CDR3 region has the DNA TGCAGCGTTAGACAAGAAAACACTGAAGCTTTCTTT.

The genes are TRBV14 and TRBJ2-1, with TRBD1 matching over 7 bases. Germline loops: CDR1 SGHDN, CDR2 FVKESK. The CDR3 has 14 amino acids. The ends lost 5 bases at V and 3 bases at J; junction bases unmatched: 4. This CDR3 is CASSIRTGYNEQFF. The CDR3 DNA reads as TGTGCCAGCAGCATCCGGACAGGCTACAATGAGCAGTTCTTC.